These 26 T cell receptor beta chains originate from one sample sequenced in a study of shared clonotypes between healthy human individuals. Method: immunoSEQ multiplex PCR; TCRdb's copy keeps in-frame clones and lacks some. The sample shows approximately 1.4 million clones, nearly 99% of them seen only once. Input material: naive CD4+ T cells sorted from blood. Indicated subset: CD45RA+ positively selected. These TCRs come from a man in his thirties or forties in good health.

The chain recombines TRBV2 with TRBJ2-6; 9 bases line up with TRBD1. J gave up 0 bases and V 6 bases, and 6 bases lay outside the gene matches. This CDR3 has 17 amino acids. Germline V gene lookup returns CDR1 SNHLY and CDR2 FYNNEI. The CDR3 reads CASSRTGALSGANVLTF. The CDR3 DNA is TGTGCCAGCAGCCGGACAGGGGCCCTCTCTGGGGCCAACGTCCTGACTTTC.

V usage is TRBV14 and J usage is TRBJ2-4; possible D gene TRBD1, 5 bases. Deletions cut 4 bases from V and 3 bases from J, with 16 bases between. Germline values: CDR1 SGHDN, CDR2 FVKESK. This CDR3 is 16 amino acids long. The CDR3 protein is CASSPTGPDNKNIQYF. The CDR3 nucleotides read TGTGCCAGCAGCCCTACAGGCCCGGATAACAAAAACATTCAGTACTTC. Full variable domain (outside the CDR3, taken from reference TRBV14 and TRBJ2-4): EAGVTQFPSHSVIEKGQTVTLRCDPISGHDNLYWYRRVMGKEIKFLLHFVKESKQDESGMPNNRFLAERTGGTYSTLKVQPAELEDSGVYFCASSPTGPDNKNIQYFGAGTRLSVL.

This chain connects TRBV27 to TRBJ2-1, with TRBD2 matching over 11 bases. Looked up from germline, CDR1 is MNHEY and CDR2 is SMNVEV (reference sequence). CDR3 length: 17 amino acids. J gave up 8 bases and V 3 bases, and 12 bases lay outside the gene matches. This CDR3 reads CASSLASSGRAVHEQFF. Written as DNA, the CDR3 is TGTGCCAGCAGTTTGGCTAGTAGCGGGAGGGCTGTCCATGAGCAGTTCTTC.

The chain has TRBV6-5 and TRBJ1-3; possible D gene TRBD1, 5 bases. The CDR3 is 15 residues long. The germline gives CDR1 MNHEY, CDR2 SVGAGI. V was shortened by 6 bases and J by 4 bases, with 16 bases between the two germline ends. CDR3 sequence (DNA): TGTGCCAGCAGCCTCTCACCGGGACTAGGAAACACCATATATTTT. Amino acid sequence: CASSLSPGLGNTIYF.

The chain recombines TRBV18 with TRBJ2-7; D remains ambiguous. CDR1 and CDR2 from the germline V gene are KGHSH and LQKENI. V was trimmed by 3 bases and J by 0 bases, leaving 3 bases between them. The CDR3 runs 12 residues. CDR3 residues: CASSPVSYEQYF. In DNA form, the CDR3 reads TGTGCCAGCTCACCGGTCTCCTACGAGCAGTACTTC.

This chain links TRBV5-5 with TRBJ2-2; D is unclear. Germline V gives CDR1 SGHKS, CDR2 YYEKEE (reference sequence). The CDR3 covers 15 residues. The V gene lost 5 bases and the J gene lost 8 bases, with 19 bases spanning the gap. The CDR3 nucleotides are TGTGCCAGCAGTCCCAGCACCGGCCTAGTGGGGGAGCTGTTTTTT. It encodes CASSPSTGLVGELFF.

The J gene is TRBJ1-5, the V gene TRBV18; D unresolved. Trimming pared 5 bases from V and 7 bases from J, leaving 15 bases between. The CDR3 spans 14 residues. The germline gives CDR1 KGHSH, CDR2 LQKENI. The CDR3 spells CASSVLGESQPQHF. Here the CDR3 DNA reads TGTGCCAGCTCAGTCCTCGGGGAATCCCAGCCCCAGCATTTT.

This chain connects TRBV28 to TRBJ2-3; D might be TRBD2 (6 bases). The CDR3 is made up of 17 amino acids. CDR1 and CDR2 (germline): MDHEN, SYDVKM. V gave up 0 bases and J gave up 6 bases, with 19 bases separating them. CDR3 DNA sequence: TGTGCCAGCAGTTTATGGGAAATCGGAGGGAGGTCCGATACGCAGTATTTT. Translation gives CASSLWEIGGRSDTQYF.

Turning to this clone: The same CDR3 is also encoded by other DNA sequences in this sample. The rearrangement joins TRBV7-9 to TRBJ2-7; no definite D call. The CDR3 runs to 14 residues. CDR1 is SEHNR and CDR2 is FQNEAQ in the germline V gene (reference sequence). V dropped 2 bases and J dropped 0 bases, with 8 bases sitting between them. The CDR3 coding sequence is TGTGCCAGCAGCTTAAGGGTAGGCTCCTACGAGCAGTACTTC. It is translated as CASSLRVGSYEQYF.

This chain uses TRBV4-3 with TRBJ2-7; 11 bases map to TRBD2. The V and J ends lost 0 bases and 2 bases, in that order; junction bases with no gene match: 0. In germline, CDR1 is LGHNA, CDR2 YSLEER. This CDR3 comprises 15 residues. This CDR3 is CASSQEGLAAYEQYF. The CDR3 region has the DNA TGCGCCAGCAGCCAAGAGGGACTAGCGGCCTACGAGCAGTACTTC.

The rearrangement joins TRBV27 to TRBJ2-2; D remains ambiguous. With 0 bases removed from V and 4 bases from J, the gap between germline ends came to 6 bases. CDR1 and CDR2 (germline): MNHEY, SMNVEV (reference sequence). This CDR3 contains 14 residues. The CDR3 loop reads CASSLSGSTGELFF. For the CDR3, the DNA is TGTGCCAGCAGTTTATCAGGGTCCACCGGGGAGCTGTTTTTT.

The chain is built from TRBV27 and TRBJ1-4; D ambiguous. Per germline, CDR1 MNHEY and CDR2 SMNVEV (reference sequence). Trimming removed 3 bases from V and 6 bases from J, with 8 bases in between. The length of the CDR3 is 13 residues. Written as DNA, the CDR3 is TGTGCCAGCAGTTTCGTGGGCGATGAAAAACTGTTTTTT. Residues: CASSFVGDEKLFF.

V usage is TRBV7-9 and J usage is TRBJ2-7, with D perhaps assigned TRBD1 or TRBD2 (6 bases each). CDR3 length: 15 residues. Trimming took 1 base from V and 4 from J, leaving 14 bases between them. Germline CDR1 and CDR2: SEHNR and FQNEAQ (reference sequence). This CDR3 is CASSLGGASPYEQYF. The CDR3 region has the DNA TGTGCCAGCAGCTTAGGGGGGGCGTCCCCTTACGAGCAGTACTTC.

The chain employs TRBV9 and TRBJ2-1; D remains ambiguous. The germline CDR1 and CDR2 sequences are SGDLS and YYNGEE. V lost 0 bases to trimming and J lost 7 bases, with 11 bases between them. The CDR3 extends over 14 amino acids. The CDR3 nucleotides are TGTGCCAGCAGCGTAGATGGGTTGAGGAATGAGCAGTTCTTC. The encoded protein is CASSVDGLRNEQFF.

The chain joins TRBV27 to TRBJ2-1; TRBD2 agrees at 13 bases. The length of the CDR3 is 16 residues. The germline V gene has CDR1 MNHEY and CDR2 SMNVEV (reference sequence). V shed 4 bases and J 6 bases; nucleotides not matched to a gene: 6. As DNA, the CDR3 is TGTGCCAGCAGTTCCGACACTAGCGGGGGGGGCAATGAGCAGTTCTTC. It codes for CASSSDTSGGGNEQFF.

The chain uses TRBV5-1 and TRBJ2-1; unclear D gene. V lost 6 bases to trimming and J lost 0 bases, with 7 bases between them. The CDR3 is 13 amino acids. In germline, CDR1 is SGHRS, CDR2 YFSETQ. The CDR3 DNA reads TGCGCCAGCACTCCTGGCTCCTACAATGAGCAGTTCTTC. Its protein product is CASTPGSYNEQFF.

The V gene is TRBV25-1, the J gene TRBJ2-7, with a weak D call TRBD2 (5 bases). Germline V gives CDR1 MGHDK, CDR2 SYGVNS. Trimming took off 2 bases at V and 6 bases at J, with 14 bases between the two ends. This CDR3 is built from 14 residues. CDR3: CASSELRASSEQYF. The DNA for the CDR3 is TGTGCCAGCAGTGAACTGCGGGCCTCGAGCGAGCAGTACTTC.

In regard to this clone: Within the sample, other DNA sequences also encode this same CDR3. This chain joins TRBV19 and TRBJ2-7; D unclear. The germline V and J ends were trimmed by 5 bases and 0 bases, with 2 bases remaining between them. The V gene's germline CDR1 is LNHDA and CDR2 SQIVND (reference sequence). The length of the CDR3 is 11 residues. The CDR3 reads CASSSSYEQYF. The DNA for the CDR3 is TGTGCCAGTAGTTCCTCCTACGAGCAGTACTTC.

The gene calls are TRBV28 and TRBJ2-7; D gene uncertain. CDR3 length: 14 amino acids. Germline values: CDR1 MDHEN, CDR2 SYDVKM. Trimming left V 5 bases short and J 2 bases short, with 13 bases between. The CDR3 spells CASSRHGQPYEQYF. The CDR3 coding sequence is TGTGCCAGCAGTAGACACGGCCAACCCTACGAGCAGTACTTC.

This clone came up once. The V gene is TRBV7-9, the J gene TRBJ2-1; 7 bases align to TRBD1. The V and J ends lost 1 base and 5 bases, in that order; junction bases with no gene match: 5. The CDR3 is made up of 15 amino acids. Germline values: CDR1 SEHNR, CDR2 FQNEAQ (reference sequence). DNA of the CDR3: TGTGCCAGCAGCTTAGGGGGGACAGATAACAATGAGCAGTTCTTC. This sequence encodes CASSLGGTDNNEQFF.

This clone was detected a few times. The chain uses TRBV5-1 and TRBJ2-6, with D tentatively TRBD2 (5 bases). Germline loops: CDR1 SGHRS, CDR2 YFSETQ. Trimming removed 5 bases at V and 0 bases at J, with 12 bases between. This CDR3 has 16 residues. The CDR3 loop reads CASSADSGSGANVLTF. DNA of the CDR3: TGCGCCAGCAGTGCGGACTCGGGCTCTGGGGCCAACGTCCTGACTTTC.

The chain joins TRBV29-1 to TRBJ1-2; 10 bases align to TRBD1. The V gene's germline CDR1 is SQVTM and CDR2 ANQGSEA. The CDR3 runs to 15 residues. After removal of 6 bases from V and 3 bases from J, the junction contained 10 bases not matched to a gene. The CDR3 nucleotides read TGCAGCGTAACCGGGACAGGGGTGGGAGACTATGGCTACACCTTC. Amino acids: CSVTGTGVGDYGYTF.

The chain recombines TRBV6-4 with TRBJ2-3, with D unclear. CDR3 size: 15 residues. Germline V gene data show CDR1 as MRHNA and CDR2 as SNTAGT. V lost 2 bases and J 6 bases, leaving 15 bases between the germline ends. The CDR3 here is CASSDTPTSADTQYF. CDR3 sequence (DNA): TGTGCCAGCAGTGACACACCCACGTCCGCGGATACGCAGTATTTT.

V is TRBV27 and J is TRBJ1-1; D is unresolved. The V end lost 6 bases, the J end lost 0 bases, and 11 bases lay between the germline ends. This CDR3 spans 14 amino acids. Germline V gene lookup returns CDR1 MNHEY and CDR2 SMNVEV (reference sequence). The CDR3 sequence: CASRALLLNTEAFF. The CDR3 nucleotides read TGTGCCAGCAGAGCCCTTTTGCTGAACACTGAAGCTTTCTTT.

The genes are TRBV5-1 and TRBJ1-4; D is ambiguous. V lost 6 bases and J 7 bases, leaving 16 bases between the germline ends. This CDR3 spans 14 amino acids. CDR1 is SGHRS and CDR2 is YFSETQ in the germline V gene. The CDR3 DNA follows: TGCGCCAGCAAACCCTCCATGTCGGTTGAAAAACTGTTTTTT. Protein product: CASKPSMSVEKLFF.

The chain combines TRBV6-6 with TRBJ2-1; 7 bases map to TRBD2. The CDR3 is 16 amino acids. With V trimmed by 6 bases and J by 2 bases, 10 bases remained unmatched. CDR1 is MNHNY and CDR2 is SVGAGI in the germline V gene (reference sequence). CDR3 DNA sequence: TGTGCCAGCAGCTCCCCCGGGACTAACCCCTACAATGAGCAGTTCTTC. It codes for CASSSPGTNPYNEQFF.